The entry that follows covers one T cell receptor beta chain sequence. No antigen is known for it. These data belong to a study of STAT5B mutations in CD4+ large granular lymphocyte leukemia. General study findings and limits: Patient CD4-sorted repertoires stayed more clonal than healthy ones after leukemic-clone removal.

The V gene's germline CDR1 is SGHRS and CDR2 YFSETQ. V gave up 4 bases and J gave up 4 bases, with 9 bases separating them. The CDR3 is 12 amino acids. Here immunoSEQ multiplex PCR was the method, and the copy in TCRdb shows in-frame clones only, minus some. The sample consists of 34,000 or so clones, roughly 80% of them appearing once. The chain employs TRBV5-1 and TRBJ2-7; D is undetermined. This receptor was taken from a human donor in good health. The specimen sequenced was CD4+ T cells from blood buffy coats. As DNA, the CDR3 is TGCGCCAGCAGCCCAAGAGGTTACGAGCAGTACTTC. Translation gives CASSPRGYEQYF.